This T cell receptor (beta chain) appears in the sequencing data of a study of T cell changes during pregnancy in multiple sclerosis. TCRdb's copy holds only in-frame clones and misses some; the assay was immunoSEQ multiplex PCR. The repertoire consists of 45,000 to 60,000 clones, with roughly 92% occurring once and the leading ten covering 0.7% to 0.9%. The CDR3 is made up of 21 amino acids. V lost 2 bases to trimming and J lost 0 bases, with 23 bases between them. The material sequenced was CD4+ T cells from peripheral blood mononuclear cells, taken in the third trimester of pregnancy. The TCR comes from a female donor with multiple sclerosis, enrolled in a pregnancy study. The chain couples TRBV23-1 to TRBJ2-6; possible D gene TRBD2, 7 bases. TRBV23-1 is marked as an open reading frame, function uncertain. CDR3 in amino acids: CASSQNLTLGGVLSGANVLTF. The CDR3 nucleotides read TGCGCCAGCAGTCAAAATTTGACATTAGGGGGGGTCCTCTCTGGGGCCAACGTCCTGACTTTC.